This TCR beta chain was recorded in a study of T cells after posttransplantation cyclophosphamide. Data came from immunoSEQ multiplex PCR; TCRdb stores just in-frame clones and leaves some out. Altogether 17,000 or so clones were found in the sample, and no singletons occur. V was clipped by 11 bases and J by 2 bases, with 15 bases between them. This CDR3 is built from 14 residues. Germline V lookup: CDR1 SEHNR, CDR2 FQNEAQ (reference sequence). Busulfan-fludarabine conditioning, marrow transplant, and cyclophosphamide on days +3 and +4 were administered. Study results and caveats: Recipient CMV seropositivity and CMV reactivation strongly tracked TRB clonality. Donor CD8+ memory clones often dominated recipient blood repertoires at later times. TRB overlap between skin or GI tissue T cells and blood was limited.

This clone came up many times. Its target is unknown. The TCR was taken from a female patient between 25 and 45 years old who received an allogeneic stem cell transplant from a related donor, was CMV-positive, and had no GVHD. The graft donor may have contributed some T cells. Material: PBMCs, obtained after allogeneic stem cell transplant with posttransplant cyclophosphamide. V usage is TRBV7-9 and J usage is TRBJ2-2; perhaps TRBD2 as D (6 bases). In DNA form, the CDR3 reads TGTGCCCCCTCGGCCGGGACTAACACCGGGGAGCTGTTTTTT. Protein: CAPSAGTNTGELFF.